A single sample is the source of the 10 T cell receptor beta chains below, sequenced in a study of post-analysis software for immune sequencing data. Study outcomes and limitations: Included in a set of five TRBV segments more frequent in patients than controls were TRBV5-6, TRBV5-1 and TRBV20-1.

The antigens of these receptors remain unknown. The library was made from cDNA and included unique molecular identifiers. One entry per CDR3 protein results from TCRdb running MiXCR on the PCR reads. The data hold around 400,000 distinct CDR3 sequences, with around 37% observed a single time. The material sequenced was blood. The receptors were sampled from a girl between 5 and 17 years old with multiple sclerosis.

CDR3 in DNA: TGTGCCAGCAGGCTCGACAGGGCAACTGAAGCTTTCTTT. Translated, it gives CASRLDRATEAFF. The J gene is TRBJ1-1, the V gene TRBV7-9; 7 nucleotides match TRBD1. The CDR3 is 13 residues long. The junction had 6 bases not matched to a gene; V was cut back by 6 bases and J by 5 bases. Germline V lookup: CDR1 SEHNR, CDR2 FQNEAQ (reference sequence).

This clonotype has a single count. The chain couples TRBV6-6 to TRBJ1-2; 7 bases fit TRBD1. The CDR3 has 15 amino acids. V shed 2 bases and J 7 bases; nucleotides not matched to a gene: 10. CDR1 and CDR2 (germline): MNHNY, SVGAGI (reference sequence). CDR3 protein: CASSYPGGQSCGYTF. Written as DNA, the CDR3 is TGTGCCAGCAGTTACCCAGGGGGACAGAGCTGTGGCTACACCTTC.

This clonotype came up a few times. This chain joins TRBV10-2 and TRBJ2-7; 13 bases align to TRBD2. Per the germline V gene, CDR1 is WSHSY and CDR2 is SAAADI. This CDR3 is built from 15 residues. After removal of 6 bases from V and 4 bases from J, the junction contained 6 bases not matched to a gene. CDR3 DNA sequence: TGCGCCAGCAGGGACACTAGCGGGGGGGCTTACGAGCAGTACTTC. It encodes CASRDTSGGAYEQYF.

The V gene is TRBV5-1, the J gene TRBJ1-1, with D maybe TRBD1 (6 bases). V lost 3 bases and J 3 bases, leaving 9 bases between the germline ends. Germline V gene sequence: CDR1 SGHRS, CDR2 YFSETQ. CDR3 length: 13 residues. The CDR3 loop reads CASSSGVDTEAFF. The CDR3 DNA is TGCGCCAGCAGCTCAGGGGTTGACACTGAAGCTTTCTTT.

This chain connects TRBV7-9 to TRBJ2-7; D uncertain. Germline CDR1 is SEHNR and CDR2 is FQNEAQ (reference sequence). The CDR3 extends over 11 amino acids. Trimming removed 2 bases at V and 7 bases at J, with 6 bases between. CDR3 region: CASSLTREQYF. In DNA, the CDR3 is TGTGCCAGCAGCTTAACGAGGGAGCAGTACTTC. The full variable domain, in which reference TRBV7-9 and TRBJ2-7 provide the parts outside the CDR3, is DTGVSQNPRHKITKRGQNVTFRCDPISEHNRLYWYRQTLGQGPEFLTYFQNEAQLEKSRLLSDRFSAERPKGSFSTLEIQRTEQGDSAMYLCASSLTREQYFGPGTRLTVT.

The genes are TRBV5-1 and TRBJ1-1; D remains ambiguous. Germline CDR1 is SGHRS and CDR2 is YFSETQ. This CDR3 has 14 residues. V lost 2 bases to trimming and J lost 2 bases, with 10 bases between them. The CDR3 bases are TGCGCCAGCAGCTTCGATATACCAAACACTGAAGCTTTCTTT. This encodes CASSFDIPNTEAFF. The full variable domain, rest sourced from reference TRBV5-1 and TRBJ1-1, is KAGVTQTPRYLIKTRGQQVTLSCSPISGHRSVSWYQQTPGQGLQFLFEYFSETQRNKGNFPGRFSGRQFSNSRSEMNVSTLELGDSALYLCASSFDIPNTEAFFGQGTRLTVV.

In its sample, this clonotype was seen a few times. The chain uses TRBV9 and TRBJ2-1; possible D gene TRBD2, 7 bases. V dropped 0 bases and J dropped 15 bases, with 19 bases sitting between them. CDR3 length: 14 residues. Germline CDR1 is SGDLS and CDR2 is YYNGEE. CDR3 bases: TGTGCCAGCAGCGTAGATTTGGGGGGGGGACAAACGTTCTTC. As protein: CASSVDLGGGQTFF. The full variable domain, its missing parts supplied by reference TRBV9 and TRBJ2-1, is DSGVTQTPKHLITATGQRVTLRCSPRSGDLSVYWYQQSLDQGLQFLIQYYNGEERAKGNILERFSAQQFPDLHSELNLSSLELGDSALYFCASSVDLGGGQTFFGPGTRLTVL.

This sequence joins TRBV12-3 or TRBV12-4 and TRBJ2-7; D gene uncertain. V dropped 7 bases and J dropped 0 bases, with 10 bases sitting between them. This CDR3 has 13 amino acids. CDR3 sequence (DNA): TGTGCCAGCAAAAAGACAAACTCCTACGAGCAGTACTTC. This gives the protein CASKKTNSYEQYF.

This chain joins TRBV20-1 and TRBJ2-1; D uncertain. This CDR3 comprises 13 residues. In germline, CDR1 is DFQATT, CDR2 SNEGSKA (reference sequence). Trimming left V 1 base short and J 5 bases short, with 9 bases between. The CDR3 region is CSARGASHNEQFF. The CDR3 DNA reads TGCAGTGCTAGAGGGGCATCCCACAATGAGCAGTTCTTC.

This clonotype was counted only a few times. This rearrangement joins TRBV12-3 or TRBV12-4 to TRBJ1-1; 7 bases fit TRBD1. The CDR3 is 14 amino acids. V was clipped by 7 bases and J by 1 base; unmatched bases: 6. CDR3 in amino acids: CASNGQGENTEAFF. The CDR3, as DNA: TGTGCCAGCAATGGGCAGGGGGAGAACACTGAAGCTTTCTTT.